The rows below give T cell receptor beta chains drawn from one sample of a study of blood T cell repertoires in COVID-19. Using immunoSEQ multiplex PCR, the repertoire was profiled, and TCRdb retains in-frame clones only, with some absent. Among tens of thousands of clones listed, 88% were seen once. The sample was peripheral blood. The receptors stem from an older man in a cohort sampled during active COVID-19. The CDR3 runs from the conserved cysteine through the conserved F or W. A D gene is named only where the DNA matches it firmly. Clone size, where shown, is once, few, many, or a class for clones that have expanded.

v_gene: TRBV5-1; abundance: NA; j_gene: TRBJ1-2; d_gene: TRBD1; CDR3nt: TGCGCCGGAAGCCCCGGGACAGGGGGCTATGGCTACACCTTC; CDR3aa: CAGSPGTGGYGYTF
v_gene: TRBV5-1; abundance: NA; j_gene: TRBJ2-3; d_gene: TRBD1; CDR3nt: TGCGCCAGCAGCTTGGGCCCCGGGACAGGGGGGGATACGCAGTATTTT; CDR3aa: CASSLGPGTGGDTQYF
v_gene: TRBV7-2; abundance: few; j_gene: TRBJ2-7; d_gene: NA; CDR3nt: TGTGCCAGCAGCAAGACATACCGCTACGAGCAGTACTTC; CDR3aa: CASSKTYRYEQYF
v_gene: TRBV10-3; abundance: NA; j_gene: TRBJ2-7; d_gene: NA; CDR3nt: TGTGCCACCTCTTCTAGTAGTAAAGGCTACGAGCAGTACTTC; CDR3aa: CATSSSSKGYEQYF
v_gene: TRBV14; abundance: NA; j_gene: TRBJ2-2; d_gene: NA; CDR3nt: TGTGCCAGCAGCCATACCCAGCTCGGGACCGGGGAGCTGTTTTTT; CDR3aa: CASSHTQLGTGELFF
v_gene: TRBV7-2; abundance: NA; j_gene: TRBJ1-1; d_gene: NA; CDR3nt: TGTGCCAGCAGCTTAGCGGGGGGGCTCACTGAAGCTTTCTTT; CDR3aa: CASSLAGGLTEAFF
v_gene: TRBV14; abundance: NA; j_gene: TRBJ2-1; d_gene: NA; CDR3nt: TGTGCCAGCAGCCACTTCACGGGAATATTGAACAATGAGCAGTTCTTC; CDR3aa: CASSHFTGILNNEQFF
v_gene: TRBV5-3; abundance: NA; j_gene: TRBJ2-7; d_gene: TRBD2; CDR3nt: TGTGCCAGAAGCAAGGGACTAGCGATCTCCTACGAGCAGTACTTC; CDR3aa: CARSKGLAISYEQYF
v_gene: TRBV27; abundance: NA; j_gene: TRBJ1-5; d_gene: NA; CDR3nt: TGTGCCAGCAGTTTATCGGGGACATTTGCTAGCAATCAGCCCCAGCATTTT; CDR3aa: CASSLSGTFASNQPQHF
v_gene: TRBV6-1; abundance: NA; j_gene: TRBJ2-7; d_gene: TRBD2; CDR3nt: TGTGCCAGCAGTGACCCGGGACTAGCGACCTACGAGCAGTACTTC; CDR3aa: CASSDPGLATYEQYF
v_gene: TRBV3-1/TRBV3-2; abundance: NA; j_gene: TRBJ1-5; d_gene: NA; CDR3nt: TGTGCCAGCAGCCAAGGGGCTTGGAGCAATCAGCCCCAGCATTTT; CDR3aa: CASSQGAWSNQPQHF
v_gene: TRBV7-8; abundance: NA; j_gene: TRBJ2-7; d_gene: TRBD2; CDR3nt: TGTGCCAGCAGCTTAGGGGTAGCGGGAGGATCCTACGAGCAGTACTTC; CDR3aa: CASSLGVAGGSYEQYF
v_gene: TRBV6-1; abundance: NA; j_gene: TRBJ2-7; d_gene: NA; CDR3nt: TGTGCCAGCAGTGAAGCATCCACAGTATCATACGAGCAGTACTTC; CDR3aa: CASSEASTVSYEQYF
v_gene: TRBV5-1; abundance: NA; j_gene: TRBJ2-1; d_gene: TRBD2; CDR3nt: TGCGCCAGCAGCGGAACCGGGACTAGCGGGAGGGATGAGCAGTTCTTC; CDR3aa: CASSGTGTSGRDEQFF
v_gene: TRBV11-1; abundance: NA; j_gene: TRBJ1-2; d_gene: NA; CDR3nt: TGTGCCAGCAGCTTAGAGCGGCAGCATGGCTACACCTTC; CDR3aa: CASSLERQHGYTF
v_gene: TRBV30; abundance: NA; j_gene: TRBJ1-5; d_gene: TRBD1; CDR3nt: TGTGCCTGGAAAACCGGGACAGGGGGGAATCAGCCCCAGCATTTT; CDR3aa: CAWKTGTGGNQPQHF
v_gene: TRBV11-1; abundance: NA; j_gene: TRBJ2-2; d_gene: NA; CDR3nt: TGTGCCAGCAGCTTAGGAAGCTCCGGGGAGCTGTTTTTT; CDR3aa: CASSLGSSGELFF
v_gene: TRBV7-6; abundance: NA; j_gene: TRBJ2-1; d_gene: TRBD2; CDR3nt: TGTGCCAGCAGCTTACAAGCGGGAGGAGCCCACAATGAGCAGTTCTTC; CDR3aa: CASSLQAGGAHNEQFF
v_gene: TRBV5-1; abundance: NA; j_gene: TRBJ2-5; d_gene: NA; CDR3nt: TGCGCCAGCAGCTTGGACGACTGGAAGACCCAGTACTTC; CDR3aa: CASSLDDWKTQYF
v_gene: TRBV28; abundance: few; j_gene: TRBJ1-1; d_gene: TRBD1; CDR3nt: TGTGCCAGCAGACAAACACACAGGGGGCGACTGAACACTGAAGCTTTCTTT; CDR3aa: CASRQTHRGRLNTEAFF
v_gene: TRBV2; abundance: NA; j_gene: TRBJ2-3; d_gene: NA; CDR3nt: TGTGCCAGCAGTGAACAGGACATGGGTACGCAGTATTTT; CDR3aa: CASSEQDMGTQYF
v_gene: TRBV2; abundance: NA; j_gene: TRBJ1-1; d_gene: NA; CDR3nt: TGTGCCAGCAGGATAGTCCCTGAAGCTTTCTTT; CDR3aa: CASRIVPEAFF
v_gene: TRBV27; abundance: NA; j_gene: TRBJ2-1; d_gene: TRBD1; CDR3nt: TGTGCCAGCAGTAAATACAGGGGGCGGACCCCGGGGAATGAGCAGTTCTTC; CDR3aa: CASSKYRGRTPGNEQFF
v_gene: TRBV9; abundance: NA; j_gene: TRBJ2-7; d_gene: TRBD1; CDR3nt: TGTGCCAGCAGCGGACAGGGAGCCTACGAGCAGTACTTC; CDR3aa: CASSGQGAYEQYF
v_gene: TRBV6-2/TRBV6-3; abundance: few; j_gene: TRBJ2-7; d_gene: TRBD1; CDR3nt: TGTGCCAGCAGTTACAGACAGGGGAACCCCTACGAGCAGTACTTC; CDR3aa: CASSYRQGNPYEQYF
v_gene: TRBV28; abundance: NA; j_gene: TRBJ2-1; d_gene: NA; CDR3nt: TGTGCCAGCAGTTCGCGCCTGGTAGCGACAACCTACAATGAGCAGTTCTTC; CDR3aa: CASSSRLVATTYNEQFF
v_gene: TRBV28; abundance: NA; j_gene: TRBJ1-1; d_gene: NA; CDR3nt: TGTGCCAGCAGTTTAACGGGTAGGGGGAACACTGAAGCTTTCTTT; CDR3aa: CASSLTGRGNTEAFF
v_gene: TRBV7-2; abundance: NA; j_gene: TRBJ2-5; d_gene: NA; CDR3nt: TGTGCCAGCAGCCGTAGGGCCCCCTCCCCGGGGGAGACCCAGTACTTC; CDR3aa: CASSRRAPSPGETQYF
v_gene: TRBV5-1; abundance: NA; j_gene: TRBJ2-7; d_gene: TRBD2; CDR3nt: TGCGCCAGCAGCTTGCGGGGGGATAGCGCCTACGAGCAGTACTTC; CDR3aa: CASSLRGDSAYEQYF
v_gene: TRBV28; abundance: NA; j_gene: TRBJ1-5; d_gene: NA; CDR3nt: TGTGCCAGCAGAACCGGGACATTATATCAGCCCCAGCATTTT; CDR3aa: CASRTGTLYQPQHF
v_gene: TRBV27; abundance: NA; j_gene: TRBJ2-1; d_gene: NA; CDR3nt: TGTGCCAGCAGTTTGACAGGCGGGTTCTACAATGAGCAGTTCTTC; CDR3aa: CASSLTGGFYNEQFF
v_gene: TRBV27; abundance: NA; j_gene: TRBJ1-1; d_gene: TRBD1; CDR3nt: TGTGCCAGCAGTTTTAGACAGGGCGAGACTGAAGCTTTCTTT; CDR3aa: CASSFRQGETEAFF
v_gene: TRBV7-9; abundance: NA; j_gene: TRBJ2-1; d_gene: TRBD2; CDR3nt: TGTGCCAGCAGCTTAGTTCAGACTAGCGGGAGCAATGAGCAGTTCTTC; CDR3aa: CASSLVQTSGSNEQFF
v_gene: TRBV5-1; abundance: NA; j_gene: TRBJ1-1; d_gene: NA; CDR3nt: TGCGCCAGCAGCCGCGGTGGGAACACTGAAGCTTTCTTT; CDR3aa: CASSRGGNTEAFF
v_gene: TRBV5-1; abundance: once; j_gene: TRBJ2-7; d_gene: TRBD2; CDR3nt: TGCGCCAGCAGCTTGGTCGAGGGAGGGAGGGAGCAGTACTTC; CDR3aa: CASSLVEGGREQYF
v_gene: TRBV19; abundance: few; j_gene: TRBJ1-1; d_gene: NA; CDR3nt: TGTGCCAGTAGTATCGACGGGTACGGGGAAACGAACACTGAAGCTTTCTTT; CDR3aa: CASSIDGYGETNTEAFF
v_gene: TRBV5-6; abundance: NA; j_gene: TRBJ2-7; d_gene: TRBD2; CDR3nt: TGTGCCAGCAGCTTGATTGGGAGACTAGCGGGAGTCTACGAGCAGTACTTC; CDR3aa: CASSLIGRLAGVYEQYF
v_gene: TRBV5-5; abundance: few; j_gene: TRBJ2-2; d_gene: TRBD1; CDR3nt: TGTGCCAGCAGCATCCGGACAGGGAACACCGGGGAGCTGTTTTTT; CDR3aa: CASSIRTGNTGELFF
v_gene: TRBV12-3/TRBV12-4; abundance: NA; j_gene: TRBJ2-5; d_gene: NA; CDR3nt: TGTGCCAGCCGAATGTCAGGGGCAGAGACCCAGTACTTC; CDR3aa: CASRMSGAETQYF
v_gene: TRBV3-1/TRBV3-2; abundance: NA; j_gene: TRBJ2-5; d_gene: NA; CDR3nt: TGTGCCAGCAGCCAAGCCGAGAGGCCGATGGCTTCTGGTCAAGAGACCCAGTACTTC; CDR3aa: CASSQAERPMASGQETQYF
v_gene: TRBV28; abundance: NA; j_gene: TRBJ1-2; d_gene: NA; CDR3nt: TGTGCCAGCATCAATAGCAGGGTTGTTGGCTACACCTTC; CDR3aa: CASINSRVVGYTF
v_gene: TRBV27; abundance: NA; j_gene: TRBJ2-5; d_gene: TRBD2; CDR3nt: TGTGCCAGCAGTGTCACGCGGGCTAGCGGGAGTGGATCTCGAGAGACCCAGTACTTC; CDR3aa: CASSVTRASGSGSRETQYF
v_gene: TRBV28; abundance: NA; j_gene: TRBJ1-2; d_gene: TRBD1; CDR3nt: TGTGCCAGCAGTTTTATCGGGGACAGGGCATTCGGCTACACCTTC; CDR3aa: CASSFIGDRAFGYTF
v_gene: TRBV10-1; abundance: once; j_gene: TRBJ2-1; d_gene: TRBD2; CDR3nt: TGCGCCAGCAGTCGGGGGGGGTCCTACAATGAGCAGTTCTTC; CDR3aa: CASSRGGSYNEQFF
v_gene: TRBV19; abundance: few; j_gene: TRBJ1-5; d_gene: NA; CDR3nt: TGTGCCAGTAGCCTCGGACTCATTAGCAATCAGCCCCAGCATTTT; CDR3aa: CASSLGLISNQPQHF
v_gene: TRBV23-1; abundance: NA; j_gene: TRBJ2-5; d_gene: TRBD1; CDR3nt: TGCGCCAGCAGTCAATCGGGGAGAGGGGGCGGACAAGAGACCCAGTACTTC; CDR3aa: CASSQSGRGGGQETQYF
v_gene: TRBV7-9; abundance: NA; j_gene: TRBJ2-3; d_gene: TRBD2; CDR3nt: TGTGCCAGCAGCTTAGGGACTAGCGGCCTCACAGATACGCAGTATTTT; CDR3aa: CASSLGTSGLTDTQYF
v_gene: TRBV7-2; abundance: NA; j_gene: TRBJ2-5; d_gene: NA; CDR3nt: TGTGCCAGCAGCCTCCGGGGAATACAAGAGACCCAGTACTTC; CDR3aa: CASSLRGIQETQYF
v_gene: TRBV29-1; abundance: NA; j_gene: TRBJ1-3; d_gene: TRBD1; CDR3nt: TGCAGCGCCTTAGACAGGGGGAACACCATATATTTT; CDR3aa: CSALDRGNTIYF
v_gene: TRBV18; abundance: once; j_gene: TRBJ2-3; d_gene: TRBD2; CDR3nt: TGTGCCAGCTCACCACTAGCGGGAGGGCCCACAGATACGCAGTATTTT; CDR3aa: CASSPLAGGPTDTQYF
v_gene: TRBV5-6; abundance: few; j_gene: TRBJ2-5; d_gene: TRBD2; CDR3nt: TGTGCCAGCAGCTTTGGGACTAGCGGGCGACGGAGGGGGGAGACCCAGTACTTC; CDR3aa: CASSFGTSGRRRGETQYF
v_gene: TRBV3-1/TRBV3-2; abundance: NA; j_gene: TRBJ1-6; d_gene: NA; CDR3nt: TGTGCCAGCAGCCAAGGAAGAGAGTATAATTCACCCCTCCACTTT; CDR3aa: CASSQGREYNSPLHF
v_gene: TRBV25-1; abundance: NA; j_gene: TRBJ1-2; d_gene: TRBD1; CDR3nt: TGTGCCAGCAGTGCGGGACAGATCTATGGCTACACCTTC; CDR3aa: CASSAGQIYGYTF
v_gene: TRBV5-1; abundance: NA; j_gene: TRBJ2-6; d_gene: NA; CDR3nt: TGCGCCAGCAGCTTGGACAACTCTGGGGCCAACGTCCTGACTTTC; CDR3aa: CASSLDNSGANVLTF
v_gene: TRBV7-8; abundance: NA; j_gene: TRBJ2-7; d_gene: NA; CDR3nt: TGTGCCAGCAGCCTCGGGGAAGGGAGAGTCGACGAGCAGTACTTC; CDR3aa: CASSLGEGRVDEQYF
v_gene: TRBV6-5; abundance: NA; j_gene: TRBJ2-5; d_gene: NA; CDR3nt: TGTGCCAGCAGCCAGGGGAGGGGCGAGACCCAGTACTTC; CDR3aa: CASSQGRGETQYF
v_gene: TRBV19; abundance: NA; j_gene: TRBJ1-1; d_gene: NA; CDR3nt: TGTGCCAGTAGCCCTGCGGGGGGGGAAGCTTTCTTT; CDR3aa: CASSPAGGEAFF
v_gene: TRBV9; abundance: NA; j_gene: TRBJ2-2; d_gene: NA; CDR3nt: TGTGCCAGCAGCACCTCCCGACAGCTGAGGTCCGGGGAGCTGTTTTTT; CDR3aa: CASSTSRQLRSGELFF